The present TCR beta chain was sequenced within a study of cytomegalovirus exposure and HLA in healthy donors. Primers for the PCR totalled 60 Vbeta and 13 Jbeta. Assay used: immunoSEQ multiplex PCR; TCRdb lists only in-frame clones, some missing. In the table there are about 170,000 clones, 70% to 85% of which are singletons. Study outcomes and limitations: Further analysis was carried out later, and it showed several of the most significant clusters appearing linked to common viral pathogens. Among TCR sequences, most were rare, though some public TCRs appeared in many donors. Most TCR beta V segments were productive about 87% or about 30% of the time in an earlier analysis.

Germline CDR1 is LNHDA and CDR2 is SQIVND (reference sequence). CDR3 length equals 14 residues. V gave up 7 bases and J gave up 7 bases; unmatched junction bases: 9. Regarding this clone: No antigen is known for it.

The J gene is TRBJ2-2, the V gene TRBV19; 7 nucleotides line up with TRBD1. The origin of this receptor is a young woman in good health and CMV-seropositive. The sequenced material came from PBMCs. In DNA, the CDR3 is TGTGCCAGTATTCGACAGGGAAAGGTCGGGGAGCTGTTTTTT. The encoded protein is CASIRQGKVGELFF.